A single sample is the source of the 25 T cell receptor beta chains below, sequenced in a study of blood T cell repertoires in COVID-19 (dated by TCRdb to between 2020 and 2021). Library preparation used the immunoSEQ multiplex PCR assay. As stored in TCRdb, this immuneACCESS dataset retains in-frame rearrangements with V and J assigned. A fraction of the clones does not appear; measured against another copy, unresolved V genes explain less than half of the discrepancy, and the remainder lacks a known reason. Counted in this sample were approximately 150,000 clones; 75% to 90% of them appeared once. The ten largest clonotypes hold approximately 5% of the sample. Specimen: peripheral blood. These receptor sequences come from a human donor in a cohort sampled during active COVID-19.

The chain combines TRBV3-1 (or the pseudogene TRBV3-2) with TRBJ2-4; D is possibly TRBD2 (8 bases). The V and J ends lost 4 bases and 6 bases respectively, with 19 bases between them. Germline CDR1 LGHDT, CDR2 YNNKEL (reference sequence). This CDR3 is 16 amino acids long. This CDR3 is CASSRDSGGRLNIQYF. CDR3 sequence (DNA): TGTGCCAGCAGCCGGGACAGCGGGGGCCGCCTAAACATTCAGTACTTC.

Regarding this clone: A read error may produce the germline difference seen at one junction end. The rearrangement links TRBV19 to TRBJ1-5, with 7 bases that match TRBD1. The CDR3 spans 14 residues. Germline V gene data show CDR1 as LNHDA and CDR2 as SQIVND (reference sequence). The CDR3 sequence is CASSLEGARQPQHF. The CDR3 DNA is TGTGCCAGTAGTCTAGAGGGGGCAAGGCAGCCCCAGCATTTT.

The gene calls are TRBV9 and TRBJ2-1; 8 bases match TRBD1. CDR3 length equals 14 residues. Unmatched junction bases numbered 7, after V lost 7 bases and J lost 4 bases. CDR1 is SGDLS and CDR2 is YYNGEE in the germline V gene. The CDR3 DNA reads as TGTGCCAGCTCCTCGGACAGGGCGTACAATGAGCAGTTCTTC. Encoded protein: CASSSDRAYNEQFF.

CDR3 DNA sequence: TGCGCCAGCAGCTTGGCCTTCGGGGACAGCAGTGGCTACACCTTC. Its protein is CASSLAFGDSSGYTF. The chain has TRBV5-1 and TRBJ1-2; 7 bases fit TRBD1. CDR1 is SGHRS and CDR2 is YFSETQ in the germline V gene. After removal of 0 bases from V and 7 bases from J, the junction contained 9 bases not matched to a gene. The CDR3 consists of 15 residues.

This rearrangement joins TRBV19 to TRBJ2-5, with TRBD2 matching 8 bases. V lost 10 bases, J lost 2 bases, and 6 bases stayed unmatched. Germline V gene lookup returns CDR1 LNHDA and CDR2 SQIVND (reference sequence). The CDR3 length is 13 residues. CDR3 loop: CATGLALQETQYF. The CDR3 nucleotides are TGTGCCACCGGACTAGCCTTACAAGAGACCCAGTACTTC.

J is TRBJ2-1 and V is TRBV19; perhaps TRBD2 as D (5 bases). This CDR3 region has 13 residues. From germline, CDR1 is LNHDA and CDR2 SQIVND (reference sequence). The germline V and J ends were trimmed by 10 bases and 4 bases, with 14 bases remaining between them. The CDR3 region has the DNA TGTGCCACCTCAGACTACCGATACAATGAGCAGTTCTTC. Translating gives CATSDYRYNEQFF. Drawing the rest from reference TRBV19 and TRBJ2-1, the complete variable domain is DGGITQSPKYLFRKEGQNVTLSCEQNLNHDAMYWYRQDPGQGLRLIYYSQIVNDFQKGDIAEGYSVSREKKESFPLTVTSAQKNPTAFYLCATSDYRYNEQFFGPGTRLTVL.

The chain employs TRBV5-6 and TRBJ2-7; 9 bases line up with TRBD1. The CDR3 covers 16 residues. With V trimmed by 3 bases and J by 0 bases, 7 bases remained unmatched. Per the germline V gene, CDR1 is SGHDT and CDR2 is YYEEEE. Written as DNA, the CDR3 is TGTGCCAGCAGCTCCCGGCCGGGACAGGGCTCCTACGAGCAGTACTTC. This sequence encodes CASSSRPGQGSYEQYF.

This rearrangement joins TRBV6-5 to TRBJ1-4; maybe TRBD1 (6 bases). Between the trimmed V and J ends, which lost 6 bases and 3 bases, there was a span of 11 bases. This CDR3 comprises 14 residues. CDR1 MNHEY and CDR2 SVGAGI come from the germline V gene. The CDR3 nucleotides read TGTGCCAGCAGGCTACAGGGATCTAATGAAAAACTGTTTTTT. Protein: CASRLQGSNEKLFF.

The chain combines TRBV24-1 with TRBJ2-7; 8 nucleotides align to TRBD1. Trimming removed 2 bases from V and 2 bases from J; junction bases left unmatched: 1. This CDR3 has 14 amino acids. Germline CDR1 and CDR2: KGHDR and SFDVKD. In DNA, the CDR3 is TGTGCCACCAGTGATTCGGACAGGGCCTACGAGCAGTACTTC. Protein product: CATSDSDRAYEQYF.

This clone was found once. The chain is built from TRBV7-3 and TRBJ1-1, with 8 bases aligning to TRBD1. This CDR3 has 17 amino acids. Losses at the gene ends were 1 base for V and 1 base for J; bases not matched to a gene: 8. CDR1 and CDR2 from the germline V gene are SGHTA and FQGTGA. DNA of the CDR3: TGTGCCAGCAGCTTAAACCCGATGGGACAGGCGAACACTGAAGCTTTCTTT. Its translation: CASSLNPMGQANTEAFF.

This clone was picked up a small number of times. The V call is TRBV6-5, the J call TRBJ2-7; 7 positions agree with TRBD1. CDR1 MNHEY and CDR2 SVGAGI come from the germline V gene. CDR3 size: 15 residues. J was trimmed by 2 bases and V by 4 bases; bases with no gene match: 8. The CDR3 loop reads CASSFEGAGTYEQYF. Written as DNA, the CDR3 is TGTGCCAGCAGTTTCGAGGGGGCCGGGACCTACGAGCAGTACTTC.

The CDR3 reads CASSLSPASGVTDTQYF. CDR3 coding DNA: TGTGCCAGCAGTTTATCCCCGGCTAGCGGGGTCACAGATACGCAGTATTTT. The V gene is TRBV27, the J gene TRBJ2-3; 9 positions agree with TRBD2. This CDR3 has 17 residues. V shed 0 bases and J 2 bases; nucleotides not matched to a gene: 6. Germline V gene sequence: CDR1 MNHEY, CDR2 SMNVEV (reference sequence).

The rearrangement joins TRBV25-1 to TRBJ2-7; D remains ambiguous. Looked up from germline, CDR1 is MGHDK and CDR2 is SYGVNS. V lost 5 bases and J lost 3, with 20 bases in between. The CDR3 length is 16 residues. The CDR3 region has the DNA TGTGCCAGCAGTCCAGGATGGTCGGCAGCAAACTACGAGCAGTACTTC. This translates into CASSPGWSAANYEQYF.

CDR3 sequence reads: CAWKLIGPDYGYTF. DNA for the CDR3: TGTGCCTGGAAGCTAATTGGTCCGGACTATGGCTACACCTTC. The V and J genes are TRBV30 and TRBJ1-2, with unresolved D. V was shortened by 4 bases and J by 3 bases, with 15 bases between the two germline ends. CDR1 and CDR2 (germline): GTSNPN, SVGIG (reference sequence). The CDR3 is 14 residues long. Filled out from reference TRBV30 and TRBJ1-2, the complete variable domain reads SQTIHQWPATLVQPVGSPLSLECTVEGTSNPNLYWYRQAAGRGLQLLFYSVGIGQISSEVPQNLSASRPQDRQFILSSKKLLLSDSGFYLCAWKLIGPDYGYTFGSGTRLTVV.

The genes are TRBV27 and TRBJ2-2; D is undetermined. This CDR3 is built from 14 residues. Between the trimmed V and J ends, which lost 5 bases and 7 bases, there was a span of 14 bases. In germline, CDR1 is MNHEY, CDR2 SMNVEV (reference sequence). For the CDR3, the DNA is TGTGCCAGCAGTGTCCGGATCGGGTACGGGGAGCTGTTTTTT. Protein sequence: CASSVRIGYGELFF.

This sequence joins TRBV12-3 or TRBV12-4 and TRBJ2-7; the D gene is possibly TRBD1 (5 bases). The CDR3 is 12 residues long. V was clipped by 11 bases and J by 1 base, with 12 bases between them. The CDR3 reads CAPPDNSYEQYV. The CDR3 bases are TGTGCCCCCCCGGACAATTCCTACGAGCAGTACGTC.

J is TRBJ1-3 and V is TRBV2; a weak D match, TRBD1 (5 bases). Germline lookup yields CDR1 SNHLY and CDR2 FYNNEI. The CDR3 runs 17 residues. V lost 7 bases and J lost 0, with 19 bases in between. CDR3 nucleotide sequence: TGTGCCAGCACAGGAACAGGCCGGGTGACCTCTGGAAACACCATATATTTT. Its translation is CASTGTGRVTSGNTIYF.

The chain has TRBV9 and TRBJ2-7; the match to TRBD1 covers 8 bases. Looked up from germline, CDR1 is SGDLS and CDR2 is YYNGEE. This CDR3 is 13 amino acids long. Unmatched junction bases numbered 3, after V lost 3 bases and J lost 4 bases. As DNA, the CDR3 is TGTGCCAGCAGCGACGGACAGGGATACGAGCAGTACTTC. It translates to CASSDGQGYEQYF.

This clone was seen once. This chain uses TRBV28 with TRBJ1-2; D is unresolved. CDR1 is MDHEN, CDR2 SYDVKM, per germline. This CDR3 region has 16 residues. Trimming shortened V by 6 bases and J by 5 bases, and 22 bases separated the two germline ends. The CDR3 DNA follows: TGTGCCAGCAGAGAGCCCGGGGAGGGTCTTTCTTATGGCTACACCTTC. Its translation is CASREPGEGLSYGYTF.

This clone was picked up a small number of times. The V call is TRBV28, the J call TRBJ2-3; D is ambiguous. With 3 bases removed from V and 6 bases from J, the gap between germline ends came to 19 bases. Germline CDR1 reads MDHEN; CDR2 reads SYDVKM. This CDR3 spans 16 amino acids. DNA for the CDR3: TGTGCCAGCAGTTTTTTGAGCCCGGGTCAGTGGGATACGCAGTATTTT. Protein: CASSFLSPGQWDTQYF.

This chain connects TRBV5-8 to TRBJ2-2; TRBD1 matches at 10 bases. The CDR3 runs to 14 residues. V dropped 4 bases and J dropped 5; count of bases not matched to a gene: 2. The germline V gene encodes CDR1 SGHTS and CDR2 YDEGEE. CDR3 sequence reads: CASSRDRGTGELFF. The CDR3 DNA reads TGTGCCAGCAGCCGGGACAGGGGAACCGGGGAGCTGTTTTTT. Together with reference TRBV5-8 and TRBJ2-2, the CDR3 gives the full variable domain: EAGVTQSPTHLIKTRGQQATLRCSPISGHTSVYWYQQALGLGLQFLLWYDEGEERNRGNFPPRFSGRQFPNYSSELNVNALELEDSALYLCASSRDRGTGELFFGEGSRLTVL.

The rearrangement uses TRBV14 and TRBJ2-2, with D tentatively TRBD1 (5 bases). With 2 bases removed from V and 7 bases from J, the gap between germline ends came to 11 bases. Looked up from germline, CDR1 is SGHDN and CDR2 is FVKESK. This CDR3 contains 14 residues. Here the CDR3 reads CASSQNRHNGELFF. The CDR3 DNA is TGTGCCAGCAGCCAAAACAGGCATAACGGGGAGCTGTTTTTT.

J is TRBJ2-3 and V is TRBV29-1, with 9 bases lining up with TRBD1. The trim removed 7 bases at V and 5 bases at J, leaving 7 bases unmatched. Germline lookup yields CDR1 SQVTM and CDR2 ANQGSEA. CDR3 length: 13 residues. CDR3 sequence reads: CSETQGAQDTQYF. CDR3 coding DNA: TGCAGCGAGACACAGGGGGCTCAAGATACGCAGTATTTT.

This chain joins TRBV11-3 and TRBJ2-1; tentative D call: TRBD1 (6 bases). CDR1 and CDR2 (germline): SGHNT, YENEEA. The CDR3 extends over 15 amino acids. Trimming left V 4 bases short and J 0 bases short, with 10 bases between. DNA of the CDR3: TGTGCCAGCAGCTCAGGGGCCAGCTCCTACAATGAGCAGTTCTTC. Translation: CASSSGASSYNEQFF.

The chain employs TRBV19 and TRBJ2-2; D is perhaps TRBD1 (6 bases). Germline CDR1 is LNHDA and CDR2 is SQIVND (reference sequence). Trimming took 6 bases from V and 5 from J, leaving 28 bases between them. The CDR3 is made up of 19 amino acids. The CDR3 is CASSKRGTAGGVRTGELFF. In nucleotides, the CDR3 is TGTGCCAGTAGCAAGAGGGGGACGGCCGGAGGAGTAAGGACCGGGGAGCTGTTTTTT.